This T cell receptor beta chain was identified during a study of T cell responses to AZD1222 COVID-19 vaccine. As regards this clone: Its antigen is not known.

Germline CDR1 is MDHEN and CDR2 is SYDVKM. The CDR3 is 13 residues long. V was pared by 5 bases and J by 1 base, with 8 bases between. General observations from the study: Among those given AZD1222, only six were seropositive at baseline.

The repertoire was sequenced with immunoSEQ multiplex PCR; TCRdb's copy has only in-frame clones and lacks some. This sample has about 130,000 clones; 80% to 90% occur once, and the top ten carry 1.9%. This sequence originates from an adult in good health. This chain links TRBV28 with TRBJ1-2, with a weak D call TRBD1 (5 bases). The specimen comprised peripheral blood, sampled on day 0 of AZD1222 vaccination. Here the CDR3 DNA reads TGTGCCAGCAGTCAGGGACTTAACTATGGCTACACCTTC. This encodes CASSQGLNYGYTF.